Listed here are 27 T cell receptor beta chains from one sample, sequenced in a study of siplizumab effects on memory and regulatory T cells. Generated by immunoSEQ multiplex PCR, the TCRdb table keeps only in-frame clones and is missing some. The sample holds around 87,000 clones, over 80% seen once. Sequencing input: CD4+ T cells sorted from blood. The receptors derive from a human donor in good health.

In this sample, this clone turned up a few times. V and J are TRBV4-2 and TRBJ2-5, with D perhaps matching TRBD1 or TRBD2 (5 bases each). Germline loops: CDR1 LGHNA, CDR2 YNFKEQ. Trimming took 1 base from V and 1 from J, leaving 16 bases between them. The CDR3 totals 17 residues. CDR3 nucleotide sequence: TGTGCCAGCAGCCAAGGAACGGGGCCGACGATCCAAGAGACCCAGTACTTC. Its translation: CASSQGTGPTIQETQYF.

The chain carries TRBV7-2 and TRBJ2-5; the D gene is possibly TRBD1 (5 bases). Germline V gene sequence: CDR1 SGHTA, CDR2 FQGNSA. CDR3 length: 14 residues. V gave up 4 bases and J gave up 4 bases, with 13 bases separating them. The CDR3 protein is CASSSSGARETQYF. CDR3 coding DNA: TGTGCCAGCAGCTCTTCTGGGGCGCGAGAGACCCAGTACTTC.

Written as DNA, the CDR3 is TGTGCCAGCAGCGCCCCAGGAGCCAATGAGCAGTTCTTC. It translates to CASSAPGANEQFF. The V gene is TRBV7-8, the J gene TRBJ2-1; D is uncertain. Germline loops: CDR1 SGHVS, CDR2 FQNEAQ. The CDR3 has 13 amino acids. Trimming removed 5 bases from V and 6 bases from J, with 11 bases in between. The full variable domain, completed using reference TRBV7-8 and TRBJ2-1, is GAGVSQSPRYKVAKRGQDVALRCDPISGHVSLFWYQQALGQGPEFLTYFQNEAQLDKSGLPSDRFFAERPEGSVSTLKIQRTQQEDSAVYLCASSAPGANEQFFGPGTRLTVL.

The rearrangement joins TRBV11-3 to TRBJ2-2; D call uncertain. The germline gives CDR1 SGHNT, CDR2 YENEEA. V dropped 6 bases and J dropped 6 bases, with 8 bases sitting between them. The CDR3 is 12 residues long. The CDR3 DNA reads TGTGCCAGCAGGATTGGCGCCGGGGAGCTGTTTTTT. Amino acids: CASRIGAGELFF. Full variable domain (outside the CDR3, taken from reference TRBV11-3 and TRBJ2-2): EAGVVQSPRYKIIEKKQPVAFWCNPISGHNTLYWYLQNLGQGPELLIRYENEEAVDDSQLPKDRFSAERLKGVDSTLKIQPAELGDSAVYLCASRIGAGELFFGEGSRLTVL.

The genes are TRBV7-9 and TRBJ2-2; D may be TRBD2 (6 bases). The CDR3 extends over 15 amino acids. Germline V lookup: CDR1 SEHNR, CDR2 FQNEAQ (reference sequence). Between the trimmed V and J ends, which lost 2 bases and 4 bases, there was a span of 11 bases. CDR3 region: CASSLRSGSTGELFF. CDR3 DNA sequence: TGTGCCAGCAGCTTACGATCCGGGAGCACCGGGGAGCTGTTTTTT.

The genes are TRBV7-9 and TRBJ2-6; 12 bases align to TRBD1. J gave up 2 bases and V 5 bases, and 7 bases lay outside the gene matches. This CDR3 region has 18 residues. Germline V CDR1 and CDR2: SEHNR, FQNEAQ (reference sequence). This CDR3 reads CASSPLGQGATGANVLTF. In nucleotides, the CDR3 is TGTGCCAGCAGCCCGTTGGGACAGGGGGCCACTGGGGCCAACGTCCTGACTTTC.

V and J are TRBV7-2 and TRBJ2-2; no firm D call. The CDR3 contains 15 residues. V lost 5 bases and J lost 3, with 13 bases in between. The V gene's germline CDR1 is SGHTA and CDR2 FQGNSA. CDR3: CASSRRTSDTGELFF. DNA of the CDR3: TGTGCCAGCAGCCGCCGGACCAGCGACACCGGGGAGCTGTTTTTT.

The V and J genes are TRBV20-1 and TRBJ1-1, with 7 positions matching TRBD1. Germline V gene data show CDR1 as DFQATT and CDR2 as SNEGSKA (reference sequence). The CDR3 consists of 11 residues. Written as DNA, the CDR3 is TGCAGGGGGACAGTGAACACTGAAGCTTTCTTT. It translates to CRGTVNTEAFF.

The chain joins TRBV7-6 to TRBJ2-3, with D unclear. V dropped 5 bases and J dropped 4 bases, with 10 bases sitting between them. The CDR3 length is 13 residues. The V gene's germline CDR1 is SGHVS and CDR2 FNYEAQ. Here the CDR3 DNA reads TGTGCCAGCAGCCAGTTTGAGCCAGATACGCAGTATTTT. Protein product: CASSQFEPDTQYF. The full variable domain, completed using reference TRBV7-6 and TRBJ2-3, is GAGVSQSPRYKVTKRGQDVALRCDPISGHVSLYWYRQALGQGPEFLTYFNYEAQQDKSGLPNDRFSAERPEGSISTLTIQRTEQRDSAMYRCASSQFEPDTQYFGPGTRLTVL.

The genes are TRBV7-8 and TRBJ2-5, with D perhaps matching TRBD2 (6 bases). The CDR3 has 14 amino acids. The V and J ends lost 3 bases and 1 base respectively, with 9 bases between them. Germline V CDR1 and CDR2: SGHVS, FQNEAQ. The DNA for the CDR3 is TGTGCCAGCAGCTTTAGCGGTACCCAAGAGACCCAGTACTTC. Residues: CASSFSGTQETQYF.

The V and J genes are TRBV10-3 and TRBJ2-5; D remains ambiguous. Per the germline V gene, CDR1 is ENHRY and CDR2 is SYGVKD. V shed 3 bases and J shed 5 bases, with 10 bases lying between them. This CDR3 is built from 13 residues. CDR3 loop: CAISDQAVETQYF. CDR3 sequence (DNA): TGTGCCATCAGTGACCAGGCGGTTGAGACCCAGTACTTC.

The V call is TRBV6-5, the J call TRBJ1-2; possible D gene TRBD1, 6 bases. V dropped 5 bases and J dropped 8 bases, with 18 bases sitting between them. CDR3 length: 14 residues. CDR1 is MNHEY, CDR2 SVGAGI, per germline. Written as DNA, the CDR3 is TGTGCCAGCAGTAGTGGTTCGGGGGCAGGCGGCTACACCTTC. This translates into CASSSGSGAGGYTF.

The V and J genes are TRBV6-4 and TRBJ2-5; 7 nucleotides agree with TRBD1. The CDR3 covers 13 residues. V shed 3 bases and J 4 bases; nucleotides not matched to a gene: 2. The germline V gene has CDR1 MRHNA and CDR2 SNTAGT. The CDR3 nucleotides read TGTGCCAGCAGTGAGAACAGGGGAGAGACCCAGTACTTC. Translating gives CASSENRGETQYF.

This chain links TRBV10-3 with TRBJ1-4; no reliable D call. The CDR3 spans 14 residues. V was cut by 2 bases and J by 7 bases, with 11 bases left in between. CDR1 and CDR2 (germline): ENHRY, SYGVKD. CDR3 in amino acids: CAISETGPSEKLFF. The CDR3 bases are TGTGCCATCAGTGAGACGGGTCCTAGTGAAAAACTGTTTTTT.

The chain is built from TRBV6-1 and TRBJ1-2; D remains unclear. The CDR3 sequence is 15 residues long. Trimming took 1 base from V and 4 from J, leaving 13 bases between them. From germline, CDR1 is MNHNS and CDR2 SASEGT. For the CDR3, the DNA is TGTGCCAGCAGTGAAGAGGGCGGCTTCTCCTATGGCTACACCTTC. Residues: CASSEEGGFSYGYTF.

The J gene is TRBJ2-7, the V gene TRBV10-3; D gene uncertain. The CDR3 runs 15 residues. The V gene lost 4 bases and the J gene lost 0 bases, with 13 bases spanning the gap. The V gene's germline CDR1 is ENHRY and CDR2 SYGVKD. CDR3 DNA: TGTGCCATCAGTGCTTTCGACGGTGACTCCTACGAGCAGTACTTC. Translation: CAISAFDGDSYEQYF.

The chain employs TRBV7-2 and TRBJ2-3; 10 nucleotides line up with TRBD2. The CDR3 has 15 residues. The V gene end was trimmed by 5 bases and the J gene end by 5 bases; junction bases not matched to a gene: 7. Germline CDR1 is SGHTA and CDR2 is FQGNSA. CDR3 in amino acids: CASSHSGRAQDTQYF. The CDR3 bases are TGTGCCAGCAGCCACAGCGGGAGGGCCCAAGATACGCAGTATTTT.

V is TRBV5-4 and J is TRBJ2-5; TRBD2 matches 8 bases. The ends lost 2 bases at V and 1 base at J; junction bases unmatched: 1. The V gene's germline CDR1 is SGHNT and CDR2 YYREEE (reference sequence). The CDR3 is made up of 14 amino acids. The CDR3 reads CASSLGLAQETQYF. The CDR3 region has the DNA TGTGCCAGCAGCTTAGGACTAGCCCAAGAGACCCAGTACTTC.

The V gene is TRBV5-1, the J gene TRBJ2-6; D perhaps matches TRBD1 (6 bases). Trimming stripped 0 bases from V and 3 bases from J, with 19 bases between. Germline V gene sequence: CDR1 SGHRS, CDR2 YFSETQ. The CDR3 totals 19 residues. CDR3 coding DNA: TGCGCCAGCAGCTTGGGTTCAGGGGCGAATCTCGGTGGGGCCAACGTCCTGACTTTC. It is translated as CASSLGSGANLGGANVLTF.

V gene TRBV30 combines with J gene TRBJ2-7; D remains unclear. Germline-derived CDR1 and CDR2 are GTSNPN and SVGIG (reference sequence). Trimming removed 1 base at V and 2 bases at J, with 18 bases between. The CDR3 extends over 16 amino acids. CDR3 protein: CAWSALASVKAYEQYF. CDR3 DNA: TGTGCCTGGAGTGCCCTCGCCAGTGTTAAAGCCTACGAGCAGTACTTC.

This chain connects TRBV28 to TRBJ2-2; D ambiguous. Trimming took 6 bases from V and 7 from J, leaving 15 bases between them. This CDR3 comprises 14 residues. CDR1 MDHEN and CDR2 SYDVKM come from the germline V gene. The CDR3 is CASSSPGKLGELFF. The DNA for the CDR3 is TGTGCCAGCAGCTCCCCCGGAAAACTCGGGGAGCTGTTTTTT.

This chain links TRBV19 with TRBJ2-1; maybe TRBD2 (6 bases). The CDR3 sequence is 13 residues long. V was cut by 5 bases and J by 10 bases, with 15 bases left in between. CDR1 is LNHDA, CDR2 SQIVND, per germline (reference sequence). The CDR3 DNA sequence: TGTGCCAGTAGTCCCCCACCGGGGGACGAGCAGTTCTTC. Residues: CASSPPPGDEQFF.

The gene calls are TRBV23-1 and TRBJ2-7; D ambiguous. TRBV23-1 is sorted into the ORF group, with uncertain function. The V end lost 7 bases, the J end lost 3 bases, and 10 bases lay between the germline ends. The CDR3 covers 12 residues. CDR3 loop: CASNGRFYEQYF. The CDR3 DNA follows: TGCGCCAGCAATGGCAGGTTCTACGAGCAGTACTTC.

The chain carries TRBV2 and TRBJ2-5; possibly TRBD1 for D (5 bases). Trimming took off 1 base at V and 5 bases at J, with 14 bases between the two ends. CDR1 is SNHLY, CDR2 FYNNEI, per germline. The CDR3 has 15 residues. DNA of the CDR3: TGTGCCAGCAGTGAAGTGGGGCTGGATTTGGAGACCCAGTACTTC. Amino acid sequence: CASSEVGLDLETQYF.

This clone has just one count. J is TRBJ2-5 and V is TRBV5-4; TRBD2 agrees at 9 bases. Germline trimming cut 0 bases from V and 1 base from J; bases unmatched to any gene: 1. This CDR3 comprises 15 residues. Per germline, CDR1 SGHNT and CDR2 YYREEE (reference sequence). The CDR3 DNA follows: TGTGCCAGCAGCTTGGGACTAGCGGCCCAAGAGACCCAGTACTTC. Protein product: CASSLGLAAQETQYF.

The chain employs TRBV7-2 and TRBJ2-1, with TRBD2 matching over 12 bases. V gave up 1 base and J gave up 15 bases; unmatched junction bases: 10. The CDR3 covers 15 residues. Germline values: CDR1 SGHTA, CDR2 FQGNSA. The CDR3 reads CASSLVLAGGPLRFF. CDR3 nucleotide sequence: TGTGCCAGCAGCTTAGTCCTAGCGGGAGGGCCATTGCGGTTCTTC.

This clone was recorded once. A read error may produce the germline difference seen at one junction end. The V and J genes are TRBV7-9 and TRBJ2-7; TRBD1 matches 7 bases. Germline CDR1 and CDR2: SEHNR and FQNEAQ (reference sequence). The CDR3 runs to 14 residues. CDR3 in amino acids: CTSSTRQGSYEQYF. CDR3 coding DNA: TGTACCAGCAGCACCCGACAGGGAAGCTACGAGCAGTACTTC.